Below are 31 T cell receptor beta chains sequenced from a single sample in a study of STAT5B mutations in CD4+ large granular lymphocyte leukemia. Sequencing was performed with immunoSEQ multiplex PCR; in TCRdb, only in-frame clones are kept and a portion is missing. The data show fewer than 7,000 clones, approximately 74% seen once. Sequenced: PBMCs. The receptors shown here come from a woman in her seventies with CD4+ T-cell large granular lymphocyte leukemia.

The gene calls are TRBV14 and TRBJ2-5; the D is unclear. The V gene's germline CDR1 is SGHDN and CDR2 FVKESK. The CDR3 sequence is 13 residues long. Trimming cost V 1 base and J 5 bases, with 8 bases left between them. The CDR3, as DNA: TGTGCCAGCAGCCAAGGGTATGGGGAGACCCAGTACTTC. Translation: CASSQGYGETQYF.

This rearrangement joins TRBV29-1 to TRBJ1-2; D unclear. Germline loops: CDR1 SQVTM, CDR2 ANQGSEA. The V and J ends lost 1 base and 7 bases respectively, with 7 bases between them. The CDR3 runs to 11 residues. Written as DNA, the CDR3 is TGCAGCGTTGAAGCGGGGTCTGGCTACACCTTC. It encodes CSVEAGSGYTF. Full variable domain (remainder filled in from reference TRBV29-1 and TRBJ1-2): SAVISQKPSRDICQRGTSLTIQCQVDSQVTMMFWYRQQPGQSLTLIATANQGSEATYESGFVIDKFPISRPNLTFSTLTVSNMSPEDSSIYLCSVEAGSGYTFGSGTRLTVV.

The chain has TRBV7-3 and TRBJ2-2; possibly TRBD1 or TRBD2 for D (5 bases each). With 4 bases removed from V and 8 bases from J, the gap between germline ends came to 11 bases. Germline CDR1 reads SGHTA; CDR2 reads FQGTGA. CDR3 length equals 13 residues. DNA for the CDR3: TGTGCCAGCAGCTCGGGACCGGGGGGGGAGCTGTTTTTT. It specifies CASSSGPGGELFF.

This clone was counted between two and nine times. The chain has TRBV11-1 and TRBJ1-6; 7 bases map to TRBD1. CDR3 length: 15 amino acids. Trimming took 0 bases from V and 8 from J; bases not matched to a gene: 4. Germline lookup yields CDR1 SGHAT and CDR2 FQDESV (reference sequence). The CDR3 DNA reads TGTGCCAGCAGCTTAGCCTGGGACAGTTATTCACCCCTCCACTTT. This sequence encodes CASSLAWDSYSPLHF.

V gene TRBV20-1 combines with J gene TRBJ1-1, with a tentative D call TRBD1 (6 bases). CDR1 is DFQATT, CDR2 SNEGSKA, per germline (reference sequence). The CDR3 sequence is 11 residues long. V was shortened by 3 bases and J by 8 bases, with 10 bases between the two germline ends. The CDR3: CSASGQGEAFF. CDR3 in DNA: TGCAGTGCTAGCGGGCAGGGGGAAGCTTTCTTT.

J is TRBJ2-6 and V is TRBV28; no clear D gene. V lost 5 bases, J lost 0 bases, and 8 bases lay in between. Germline values: CDR1 MDHEN, CDR2 SYDVKM. This CDR3 is built from 15 residues. DNA of the CDR3: TGTGCCAGCAGTCTAACCGGCTCTGGGGCCAACGTCCTGACTTTC. Its translation: CASSLTGSGANVLTF.

J is TRBJ2-7 and V is TRBV7-8, with 7 bases aligning to TRBD2. Germline CDR1 is SGHVS and CDR2 is FQNEAQ. The CDR3 runs to 14 residues. The ends lost 5 bases at V and 5 bases at J; junction bases unmatched: 9. In nucleotides, the CDR3 is TGTGCCAGCAGCCTAACCCCAGGGACTAACGAGCAGTACTTC. Translated, it gives CASSLTPGTNEQYF. The whole variable domain, filled in from reference TRBV7-8 and TRBJ2-7, reads GAGVSQSPRYKVAKRGQDVALRCDPISGHVSLFWYQQALGQGPEFLTYFQNEAQLDKSGLPSDRFFAERPEGSVSTLKIQRTQQEDSAVYLCASSLTPGTNEQYFGPGTRLTVT.

V usage is TRBV9 and J usage is TRBJ2-7, with TRBD1 matching over 9 bases. Germline V CDR1 and CDR2: SGDLS, YYNGEE. Unmatched junction bases numbered 4, after V lost 4 bases and J lost 2 bases. The CDR3 consists of 14 residues. The CDR3 sequence: CASSTGQGTYEQYF. The CDR3 region has the DNA TGTGCCAGCAGCACGGGACAGGGAACCTACGAGCAGTACTTC.

V usage is TRBV7-6 and J usage is TRBJ1-4; maybe TRBD1 (5 bases). The CDR3 length is 15 residues. Trimming took off 5 bases at V and 0 bases at J, with 10 bases between the two ends. The germline V gene has CDR1 SGHVS and CDR2 FNYEAQ. CDR3 sequence: CASSVRQSTNEKLFF. The CDR3 DNA is TGTGCCAGCAGCGTCCGACAGTCAACTAATGAAAAACTGTTTTTT.

This clone was found a few times. CDR3 sequence: CASSLEGDWTEAFF. CDR3 nucleotide sequence: TGTGCCAGCAGCTTAGAGGGGGATTGGACTGAAGCTTTCTTT. The V gene is TRBV7-9, the J gene TRBJ1-1; D might be TRBD1 (6 bases). The CDR3 is 14 amino acids. CDR1 and CDR2 from the germline V gene are SEHNR and FQNEAQ (reference sequence). The ends were cut back, 1 base at V and 5 bases at J, with 11 bases in the middle.

The CDR3 spells CASSVVETSGTNEQFF. CDR3 coding DNA: TGTGCCAGCAGCGTAGTCGAGACTAGCGGGACGAATGAGCAGTTCTTC. The rearrangement links TRBV9 to TRBJ2-1; TRBD2 matches at 11 bases. The junction had 6 bases not matched to a gene; V was cut back by 0 bases and J by 7 bases. The CDR3 runs 16 residues. CDR1 and CDR2 (germline): SGDLS, YYNGEE. Using reference TRBV9 and TRBJ2-1 for the parts outside the CDR3, the full variable domain is DSGVTQTPKHLITATGQRVTLRCSPRSGDLSVYWYQQSLDQGLQFLIQYYNGEERAKGNILERFSAQQFPDLHSELNLSSLELGDSALYFCASSVVETSGTNEQFFGPGTRLTVL.

The V and J genes are TRBV7-2 and TRBJ2-7; D is uncertain. The CDR3 is made up of 11 amino acids. Trimming removed 5 bases at V and 0 bases at J, with 2 bases between. The germline V gene has CDR1 SGHTA and CDR2 FQGNSA. The chain's CDR3 is CASSPSYEQYF. The CDR3 DNA sequence: TGTGCCAGCAGCCCCTCCTACGAGCAGTACTTC. The complete variable domain, with remaining parts taken from reference TRBV7-2 and TRBJ2-7, reads GAGVSQSPSNKVTEKGKDVELRCDPISGHTALYWYRQSLGQGLEFLIYFQGNSAPDKSGLPSDRFSAERTGGSVSTLTIQRTQQEDSAVYLCASSPSYEQYFGPGTRLTVT.

This rearrangement joins TRBV2 to TRBJ2-5; 8 positions agree with TRBD2. Germline CDR1 reads SNHLY; CDR2 reads FYNNEI. The CDR3 spans 14 residues. V dropped 7 bases and J dropped 2; count of bases not matched to a gene: 6. The CDR3 bases are TGTGCCAGCATGCCGGGAGGGTCGCAAGAGACCCAGTACTTC. The encoded protein is CASMPGGSQETQYF.

This chain connects TRBV4-3 to TRBJ2-2; D tentatively reads TRBD1 or TRBD2 (5 bases each). This CDR3 has 14 residues. V shed 2 bases and J shed 7 bases, with 11 bases lying between them. Germline lookup yields CDR1 LGHNA and CDR2 YSLEER. This CDR3 reads CASSQTRGVGELFF. The CDR3 nucleotides are TGCGCCAGCAGCCAAACACGAGGGGTCGGGGAGCTGTTTTTT.

The rearrangement uses TRBV28 and TRBJ1-5, with a weak D call TRBD1 (5 bases). Germline V gene lookup returns CDR1 MDHEN and CDR2 SYDVKM. The CDR3 is made up of 14 amino acids. Between the trimmed V and J ends, which lost 3 bases and 4 bases, there was a span of 10 bases. The CDR3 spells CASSLGGRNQPQHF. CDR3 nucleotides: TGTGCCAGCAGTTTGGGGGGTAGGAATCAGCCCCAGCATTTT.

V is TRBV28 and J is TRBJ2-5; 10 bases line up with TRBD2. The CDR3 has 16 residues. The germline V gene has CDR1 MDHEN and CDR2 SYDVKM. The V gene end was trimmed by 0 bases and the J gene end by 2 bases; junction bases not matched to a gene: 3. The CDR3 is CASSLWSGGVQETQYF. Written as DNA, the CDR3 is TGTGCCAGCAGTTTATGGAGCGGGGGGGTACAAGAGACCCAGTACTTC.

The rearrangement joins TRBV2 to TRBJ2-2, with 8 bases aligning to TRBD2. V lost 8 bases to trimming and J lost 4 bases; unmatched junction nucleotides: 12. The CDR3 totals 16 residues. Looked up from germline, CDR1 is SNHLY and CDR2 is FYNNEI. The CDR3 nucleotides read TGTGCCAGCCGGGGGGAAGGACTAGCCCTCACCGGGGAGCTGTTTTTT. Protein sequence: CASRGEGLALTGELFF.

The chain has TRBV9 and TRBJ1-1; TRBD1 is a possible D gene (5 bases). The CDR3 sequence is 15 residues long. With 1 base removed from V and 1 base from J, the gap between germline ends came to 11 bases. CDR1 is SGDLS, CDR2 YYNGEE, per germline. CDR3 in DNA: TGTGCCAGCAGCGTAACAGGAAATTCGAACACTGAAGCTTTCTTT. As protein: CASSVTGNSNTEAFF.

This chain uses TRBV9 with TRBJ2-7; 8 bases are shared with TRBD2. CDR1 and CDR2 from the germline V gene are SGDLS and YYNGEE. Losses at the gene ends were 4 bases for V and 5 bases for J; bases not matched to a gene: 11. The CDR3 is made up of 15 amino acids. CDR3 region: CASSIGTRGGNEQYF. CDR3 DNA sequence: TGTGCCAGCAGCATAGGGACTCGGGGGGGGAACGAGCAGTACTTC.

The chain employs TRBV7-2 and TRBJ2-1; 8 bases are a match to TRBD2. The germline V gene encodes CDR1 SGHTA and CDR2 FQGNSA. The CDR3 extends over 14 amino acids. V was clipped by 2 bases and J by 6 bases; unmatched bases: 3. The CDR3 spells CASSLSAGANEQFF. The CDR3 bases are TGTGCCAGCAGCTTATCAGCGGGGGCCAATGAGCAGTTCTTC.

The chain links TRBV30 to TRBJ1-1; maybe TRBD1 (6 bases). The CDR3 covers 13 residues. Germline CDR1 GTSNPN, CDR2 SVGIG (reference sequence). Trimming took 8 bases from V and 5 from J, leaving 18 bases between them. The CDR3 here is CAGDMGARTEAFF. The DNA for the CDR3 is TGTGCCGGAGACATGGGGGCCCGGACTGAAGCTTTCTTT.

The rearrangement links TRBV7-2 to TRBJ2-7; the D call may be TRBD1 or TRBD2 (5 bases each). The CDR3 is 14 amino acids. Deletions cut 5 bases from V and 6 bases from J, with 17 bases between. In germline, CDR1 is SGHTA, CDR2 FQGNSA. The CDR3 region is CASSPGATLFEQYF. The CDR3 DNA is TGTGCCAGCAGCCCCGGGGCCACCCTATTCGAGCAGTACTTC. The entire variable domain, with the rest obtained from reference TRBV7-2 and TRBJ2-7, is as follows: GAGVSQSPSNKVTEKGKDVELRCDPISGHTALYWYRQSLGQGLEFLIYFQGNSAPDKSGLPSDRFSAERTGGSVSTLTIQRTQQEDSAVYLCASSPGATLFEQYFGPGTRLTVT.

V is TRBV13 and J is TRBJ2-3, with 9 bases lining up with TRBD2. CDR1 is PRHDT, CDR2 FYEKMQ, per germline (reference sequence). The CDR3 has 16 residues. Trimming cost V 1 base and J 4 bases; bases outside gene matches: 6. The CDR3 nucleotides are TGTGCCAGCAGCTTAGAGGGTTTAGCGGGAGCAGATACGCAGTATTTT. Its translation: CASSLEGLAGADTQYF.

By sample share, this clone is medium-sized. This chain connects TRBV5-4 to TRBJ1-1; D is unclear. The germline V gene has CDR1 SGHNT and CDR2 YYREEE (reference sequence). The CDR3 spans 14 residues. Trimming shortened V by 0 bases and J by 4 bases, and 10 bases separated the two germline ends. CDR3 amino acids: CASSLDSSSTEAFF. The CDR3 bases are TGTGCCAGCAGCTTGGACAGCTCGAGCACTGAAGCTTTCTTT.

In its sample, this clone was seen once. This chain joins TRBV5-6 and TRBJ1-3; D uncertain. The V gene's germline CDR1 is SGHDT and CDR2 YYEEEE. The CDR3 runs 13 residues. Trimming pared 4 bases from V and 0 bases from J, leaving 5 bases between. The CDR3 sequence is CASSVVSGNTIYF. The CDR3 nucleotides read TGTGCCAGCAGCGTCGTCTCTGGAAACACCATATATTTT.

This clone was detected a few times. V and J are TRBV9 and TRBJ1-3, with D unclear. There are 14 residues in the CDR3. CDR1 and CDR2 from the germline V gene are SGDLS and YYNGEE. Trimming pared 0 bases from V and 1 base from J, leaving 5 bases between. CDR3 loop: CASSVAGSGNTIYF. The CDR3 region has the DNA TGTGCCAGCAGCGTAGCGGGGTCTGGAAACACCATATATTTT.

The chain recombines TRBV7-6 with TRBJ2-7; possibly TRBD2 for D (5 bases). Germline V CDR1 and CDR2: SGHVS, FNYEAQ. The CDR3 sequence is 17 residues long. V lost 6 bases and J 0 bases, leaving 21 bases between the germline ends. CDR3 loop: CASSRADPSGISYEQYF. The CDR3 DNA sequence: TGTGCCAGCAGTAGGGCCGACCCGAGCGGCATCTCCTACGAGCAGTACTTC.

This clone was detected only a few times. The V gene is TRBV19, the J gene TRBJ2-3; 13 nucleotides agree with TRBD2. Germline trimming cut 6 bases from V and 6 bases from J; bases unmatched to any gene: 6. Germline-derived CDR1 and CDR2 are LNHDA and SQIVND (reference sequence). This CDR3 comprises 15 residues. Written as DNA, the CDR3 is TGTGCCAGTAGGAAGACTAGCGGGAGGTATGATACGCAGTATTTT. Protein product: CASRKTSGRYDTQYF.

V gene TRBV10-3 combines with J gene TRBJ1-3, with a tentative D call TRBD1 (5 bases). V was clipped by 3 bases and J by 4 bases, with 10 bases between them. The CDR3 is made up of 14 amino acids. From germline, CDR1 is ENHRY and CDR2 SYGVKD. The CDR3 here is CAISDWDGGNTIYF. In nucleotides, the CDR3 is TGTGCCATCAGTGACTGGGACGGAGGAAACACCATATATTTT.

This rearrangement joins TRBV9 to TRBJ2-2, with D tentatively TRBD1 (6 bases). The germline CDR1 and CDR2 sequences are SGDLS and YYNGEE. The germline V and J ends were trimmed by 0 bases and 2 bases, with 14 bases remaining between them. This CDR3 has 17 amino acids. DNA for the CDR3: TGTGCCAGCAGCGTAGGGCCCCAGGGGTTTAACACCGGGGAGCTGTTTTTT. Its protein is CASSVGPQGFNTGELFF.

The gene calls are TRBV7-2 and TRBJ2-7; possibly TRBD2 for D (7 bases). The CDR3 contains 15 residues. V was trimmed by 2 bases and J by 2 bases, leaving 13 bases between them. CDR1 and CDR2 (germline): SGHTA, FQGNSA. CDR3 in amino acids: CASSLKGGEAYEQYF. In DNA form, the CDR3 reads TGTGCCAGCAGCTTAAAGGGGGGGGAGGCCTACGAGCAGTACTTC.